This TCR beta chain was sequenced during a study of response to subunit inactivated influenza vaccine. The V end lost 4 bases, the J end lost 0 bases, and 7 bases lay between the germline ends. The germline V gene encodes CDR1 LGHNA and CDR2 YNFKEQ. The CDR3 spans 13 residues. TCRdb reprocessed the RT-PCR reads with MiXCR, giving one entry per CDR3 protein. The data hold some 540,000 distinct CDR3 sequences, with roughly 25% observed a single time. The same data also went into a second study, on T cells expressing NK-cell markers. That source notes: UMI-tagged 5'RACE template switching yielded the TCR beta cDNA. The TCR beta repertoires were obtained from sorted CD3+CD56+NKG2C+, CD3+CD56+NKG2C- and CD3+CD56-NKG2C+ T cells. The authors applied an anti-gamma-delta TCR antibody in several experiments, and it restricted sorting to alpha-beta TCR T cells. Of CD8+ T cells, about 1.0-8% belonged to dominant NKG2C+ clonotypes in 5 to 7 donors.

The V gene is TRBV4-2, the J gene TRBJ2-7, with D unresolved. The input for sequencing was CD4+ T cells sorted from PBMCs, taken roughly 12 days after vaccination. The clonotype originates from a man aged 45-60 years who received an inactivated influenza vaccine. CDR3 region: CASSPSVSYEQYF. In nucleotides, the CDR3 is TGTGCCAGCAGCCCGTCGGTCTCCTACGAGCAGTACTTC.